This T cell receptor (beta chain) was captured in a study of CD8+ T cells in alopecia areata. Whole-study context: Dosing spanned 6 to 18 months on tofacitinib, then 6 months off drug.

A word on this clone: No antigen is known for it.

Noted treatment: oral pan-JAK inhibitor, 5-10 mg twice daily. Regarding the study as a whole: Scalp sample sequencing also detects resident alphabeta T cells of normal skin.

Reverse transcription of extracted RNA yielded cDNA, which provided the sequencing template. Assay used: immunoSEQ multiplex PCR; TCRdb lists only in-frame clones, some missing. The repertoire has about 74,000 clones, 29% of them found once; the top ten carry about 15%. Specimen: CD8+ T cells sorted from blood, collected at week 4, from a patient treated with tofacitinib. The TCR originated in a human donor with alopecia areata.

CDR3 protein: CSVEVQGAVIYGYTF. For the CDR3, the DNA is TGCAGCGTTGAAGTACAGGGGGCGGTGATCTATGGCTACACCTTC. The V call is TRBV29-1, the J call TRBJ1-2; 9 nucleotides align to TRBD1. The V and J ends lost 1 base and 4 bases, in that order; junction bases with no gene match: 7. CDR1 is SQVTM and CDR2 is ANQGSEA in the germline V gene. The CDR3 is 15 residues long.